The sample holds a few counts of the clone carrying this T cell receptor beta chain. A junction boundary mismatches the germline segment, possibly from a read error. The sample originates from a study of cytomegalovirus exposure and HLA in healthy donors. The PCR ran on 60 Vbeta and 13 Jbeta primers. The repertoire was sequenced with immunoSEQ multiplex PCR; TCRdb's copy has only in-frame clones and lacks some. The sample contains around 80,000 clones, over 9% of which appear only once. CDR3 length: 14 amino acids. Germline CDR1 SSHAT, CDR2 FNYEAQ (reference sequence). The sequencing sample was made of PBMCs. The origin of this receptor is a man in his fifties or sixties in good health and CMV-seropositive. The chain uses TRBV7-7 and TRBJ2-5, with D possibly TRBD1 on 6 matching bases. This chain's CDR3 is CASSLGGDQETQYF. In DNA form, the CDR3 reads TGTGCTAGCAGCTTAGGGGGAGACCAAGAGACCCAGTACTTC.